Following are 26 T cell receptor beta chains from one sample sequenced in a study of blood T cell repertoires in COVID-19. Repertoires were generated with immunoSEQ multiplex PCR, while TCRdb's copy carries only in-frame clones and drops some. Found here are tens of thousands of clones, 75% to 85% of them singletons; the top ten hold roughly 29%. The sequenced sample consisted of peripheral blood. These receptors were obtained from a man aged 55 to 70 with COVID-19, enrolled during active disease.

The V and J genes are TRBV5-6 and TRBJ1-3; 7 nucleotides line up with TRBD1. In germline, CDR1 is SGHDT, CDR2 YYEEEE. The CDR3 runs to 15 residues. With V trimmed by 4 bases and J by 1 base, 5 bases remained unmatched. CDR3 amino acids: CASSPGTVSGNTIYF. Written as DNA, the CDR3 is TGTGCCAGCAGCCCGGGGACAGTGTCTGGAAACACCATATATTTT.

This sequence joins TRBV19 and TRBJ2-2; D not resolved. The CDR3 is made up of 17 amino acids. Germline V CDR1 and CDR2: LNHDA, SQIVND (reference sequence). V shed 5 bases and J shed 0 bases, with 16 bases lying between them. CDR3 loop: CASSSPLLLSNTGELFF. The CDR3 DNA sequence: TGTGCCAGTAGTTCTCCCCTCCTCCTCTCGAACACCGGGGAGCTGTTTTTT.

This chain links TRBV30 with TRBJ2-7; 7 positions match TRBD2. The CDR3 covers 14 residues. V was pared by 1 base and J by 3 bases, with 6 bases of the junction left unmatched. Germline values: CDR1 GTSNPN, CDR2 SVGIG (reference sequence). The CDR3 DNA is TGTGCCTGGAGTGGTTTGGCGGGAGTCTACGAGCAGTACTTC. This gives the protein CAWSGLAGVYEQYF.

V is TRBV5-8 and J is TRBJ2-6; weak D call: TRBD1 (6 bases). The CDR3 length is 17 residues. Germline V lookup: CDR1 SGHTS, CDR2 YDEGEE. The V gene lost 2 bases and the J gene lost 1 base, with 13 bases spanning the gap. CDR3 loop: CASSFFRQGSGANVLTF. DNA for the CDR3: TGTGCCAGCAGCTTTTTCCGTCAGGGGTCTGGGGCCAACGTCCTGACTTTC. The full variable domain, its missing parts supplied by reference TRBV5-8 and TRBJ2-6, is EAGVTQSPTHLIKTRGQQATLRCSPISGHTSVYWYQQALGLGLQFLLWYDEGEERNRGNFPPRFSGRQFPNYSSELNVNALELEDSALYLCASSFFRQGSGANVLTFGAGSRLTVL.

The sample holds one count of this clone. The chain has TRBV6-1 and TRBJ1-2, with unresolved D. This CDR3 comprises 15 residues. V was shortened by 0 bases and J by 4 bases, with 12 bases between the two germline ends. Germline values: CDR1 MNHNS, CDR2 SASEGT. CDR3 bases: TGTGCCAGCAGTGAAGCCGCGGGCCGGAGCTATGGCTACACCTTC. Its translation: CASSEAAGRSYGYTF.

The gene calls are TRBV14 and TRBJ2-1; 7 positions agree with TRBD1. Trimming at V came to 4 bases and at J to 9 bases, leaving 3 bases not matched to a gene. CDR1 and CDR2 from the germline V gene are SGHDN and FVKESK. This CDR3 is 12 amino acids long. Here the CDR3 DNA reads TGTGCCAGCAGCCCGACAGGGCTTGAGCAGTTCTTC. Its translation is CASSPTGLEQFF.

This sequence joins TRBV6-5 and TRBJ2-5, with 10 bases fitting TRBD2. With 2 bases clipped from V and 5 bases from J, the junction kept 8 bases outside the gene matches. The CDR3 sequence is 16 residues long. Germline V gene lookup returns CDR1 MNHEY and CDR2 SVGAGI. The CDR3 sequence: CASSYDASGSKETQYF. The CDR3 nucleotides are TGTGCCAGCAGTTACGACGCTAGCGGGAGTAAGGAGACCCAGTACTTC.

CDR3: CASSYLAGGSRNEQYF. Here the CDR3 DNA reads TGTGCCAGCAGTTACCTAGCGGGAGGGTCAAGAAACGAGCAGTACTTC. The V and J genes are TRBV6-5 and TRBJ2-7; 12 positions match TRBD2. This CDR3 is 16 amino acids long. V lost 2 bases, J lost 5 bases, and 7 bases stayed unmatched. Germline V gene sequence: CDR1 MNHEY, CDR2 SVGAGI.

CDR3 residues: CASSLAGRLRYGYTF. The CDR3 DNA is TGTGCCAGCAGCTTGGCCGGCAGGTTAAGGTATGGCTACACCTTC. The genes are TRBV5-4 and TRBJ1-2; D is unresolved. Germline-derived CDR1 and CDR2 are SGHNT and YYREEE (reference sequence). This CDR3 comprises 15 residues. Trimming pared 0 bases from V and 5 bases from J, leaving 14 bases between.

The gene calls are TRBV19 and TRBJ1-3; D not resolved. The V gene's germline CDR1 is LNHDA and CDR2 SQIVND (reference sequence). CDR3 length equals 15 residues. V was pared by 9 bases and J by 0 bases, with 15 bases between. CDR3: CASTAIQSSGNTIYF. As DNA, the CDR3 is TGTGCCAGCACCGCCATCCAGTCCTCTGGAAACACCATATATTTT.

The genes are TRBV6-2 or TRBV6-3 and TRBJ1-2; D is possibly TRBD1 (5 bases). Germline lookup yields CDR1 MNHEY and CDR2 SVGEGT. This CDR3 is built from 11 residues. The ends were cut back, 5 bases at V and 10 bases at J, with 11 bases in the middle. For the CDR3, the DNA is TGTGCCAGCAGTGCCGGGACTTCCTACACCTTC. Protein sequence: CASSAGTSYTF.

The rearrangement uses TRBV10-3 and TRBJ2-7; the D is unclear. This CDR3 contains 12 residues. V gave up 6 bases and J gave up 1 base, with 7 bases separating them. The germline V gene encodes CDR1 ENHRY and CDR2 SYGVKD. The DNA of the CDR3 is TGTGCCATCAGCGTTAATTCCTACGAGCAGTACTTC. The encoded protein is CAISVNSYEQYF.

V is TRBV15 and J is TRBJ1-1; D gene ambiguous. V lost 1 base and J 1 base, leaving 7 bases between the germline ends. CDR3 length: 14 amino acids. Looked up from germline, CDR1 is LNHNV and CDR2 is YYDKDF (reference sequence). Written as DNA, the CDR3 is TGTGCCACCAGCAGAGGAGGTAGGAACACTGAAGCTTTCTTT. Translating it yields CATSRGGRNTEAFF.

The V and J genes are TRBV6-6 and TRBJ1-1, with TRBD1 matching over 8 bases. The length of the CDR3 is 15 residues. V was clipped by 5 bases and J by 1 base; unmatched bases: 6. Germline CDR1 MNHNY, CDR2 SVGAGI (reference sequence). The CDR3 loop is CASSTAGTGNTEAFF. CDR3 nucleotides: TGTGCCAGCAGTACCGCGGGGACAGGGAACACTGAAGCTTTCTTT.

This sequence joins TRBV5-1 and TRBJ1-4, with D maybe TRBD1 (5 bases). This CDR3 is 15 amino acids long. CDR1 and CDR2 from the germline V gene are SGHRS and YFSETQ. V lost 5 bases, J lost 4 bases, and 15 bases lay in between. CDR3 loop: CASRPARADNEKLFF. CDR3 nucleotide sequence: TGCGCCAGCAGACCCGCCAGGGCGGATAATGAAAAACTGTTTTTT.

This rearrangement joins TRBV6-5 to TRBJ1-3; D gene ambiguous. Trimming left V 6 bases short and J 0 bases short, with 9 bases between. Germline V gene sequence: CDR1 MNHEY, CDR2 SVGAGI. The CDR3 totals 14 residues. The CDR3 coding sequence is TGTGCCAGCAGCTCGCCGAGCTCTGGAAACACCATATATTTT. Protein: CASSSPSSGNTIYF.

This clone has only a few counts. The V call is TRBV27, the J call TRBJ1-3; 8 nucleotides agree with TRBD1. CDR3 length: 15 amino acids. Germline loops: CDR1 MNHEY, CDR2 SMNVEV (reference sequence). V lost 6 bases and J lost 2; bases outside the gene matches: 6. The CDR3 nucleotides are TGTGCCAGCAGCACCTTGACAGGGGCTGGAAACACCATATATTTT. Its protein is CASSTLTGAGNTIYF.

The rearrangement links TRBV6-5 to TRBJ1-3; D is ambiguous. V lost 0 bases and J 0 bases, leaving 9 bases between the germline ends. Germline assignment: CDR1 MNHEY and CDR2 SVGAGI. This CDR3 comprises 16 residues. The CDR3, as DNA: TGTGCCAGCAGTTACTCGATGGCATCCTCTGGAAACACCATATATTTT. It specifies CASSYSMASSGNTIYF.

The chain has TRBV13 and TRBJ2-7; TRBD1 agrees at 10 bases. CDR3 length: 17 amino acids. Trimming cost V 5 bases and J 2 bases; bases outside gene matches: 12. CDR1 is PRHDT and CDR2 is FYEKMQ in the germline V gene (reference sequence). In nucleotides, the CDR3 is TGTGCCAGCAGCAGAAGGGACAGGGGAATCACCACCTACGAGCAGTACTTC. It encodes CASSRRDRGITTYEQYF.

This clone was detected once. The chain combines TRBV5-1 with TRBJ2-1; D possibly corresponds to TRBD1 (5 bases). Germline V gives CDR1 SGHRS, CDR2 YFSETQ. V was cut by 1 base and J by 5 bases, with 10 bases left in between. The CDR3 covers 14 residues. The CDR3 loop is CASSLQTANNEQFF. Written as DNA, the CDR3 is TGCGCCAGCAGCTTGCAGACAGCCAACAATGAGCAGTTCTTC.

V and J are TRBV6-5 and TRBJ1-1, with D maybe TRBD1 (6 bases). The CDR3 loop spans 14 amino acids. Germline lookup yields CDR1 MNHEY and CDR2 SVGAGI. Trimming took 2 bases from V and 5 from J, leaving 12 bases between them. As DNA, the CDR3 is TGTGCCAGCAGTTACGCGGGGGCGAGTACTGAAGCTTTCTTT. Its translation is CASSYAGASTEAFF.

The chain has TRBV7-2 and TRBJ2-1; D is undetermined. Trimming removed 1 base at V and 10 bases at J, with 8 bases between. CDR1 and CDR2 from the germline V gene are SGHTA and FQGNSA. The CDR3 has 12 residues. CDR3 in DNA: TGTGCCAGCAGCTTAGACCAGTCGGAGCAGTTCTTC. Residues: CASSLDQSEQFF.

The V call is TRBV11-2, the J call TRBJ2-1, with 10 bases aligning to TRBD2. The germline V gene has CDR1 SGHAT and CDR2 FQNNGV. There are 16 residues in the CDR3. The V gene end was trimmed by 6 bases and the J gene end by 4 bases; junction bases not matched to a gene: 9. CDR3: CASRGALAGVYNEQFF. The CDR3 nucleotides read TGTGCCAGCAGAGGGGCTCTAGCGGGGGTTTACAATGAGCAGTTCTTC.

CDR3 bases: TGTGCCAGCAGAGGGGGAACGGATGAGCAGTTCTTC. Encoded protein: CASRGGTDEQFF. The J gene is TRBJ2-1, the V gene TRBV12-3 or TRBV12-4, with D maybe TRBD1 (6 bases). Between the trimmed V and J ends, which lost 6 bases and 8 bases, there was a span of 11 bases. The CDR3 covers 12 residues.

The rearrangement uses TRBV6-5 and TRBJ2-4, with D possibly TRBD1 on 5 matching bases. CDR1 and CDR2 (germline): MNHEY, SVGAGI. V lost 5 bases to trimming and J lost 2 bases, with 10 bases between them. The CDR3 spans 14 residues. DNA of the CDR3: TGTGCCAGCAGTCCCGACAGTCCCAAAAACATTCAGTACTTC. This gives the protein CASSPDSPKNIQYF.

The chain couples TRBV2 to TRBJ2-1; possible D gene TRBD2, 5 bases. The germline V gene encodes CDR1 SNHLY and CDR2 FYNNEI. Trimming stripped 6 bases from V and 4 bases from J, with 13 bases between. CDR3 length equals 14 residues. The chain's CDR3 is CASRISGTYNEQFF. DNA for the CDR3: TGTGCCAGCAGAATTTCGGGAACTTACAATGAGCAGTTCTTC.